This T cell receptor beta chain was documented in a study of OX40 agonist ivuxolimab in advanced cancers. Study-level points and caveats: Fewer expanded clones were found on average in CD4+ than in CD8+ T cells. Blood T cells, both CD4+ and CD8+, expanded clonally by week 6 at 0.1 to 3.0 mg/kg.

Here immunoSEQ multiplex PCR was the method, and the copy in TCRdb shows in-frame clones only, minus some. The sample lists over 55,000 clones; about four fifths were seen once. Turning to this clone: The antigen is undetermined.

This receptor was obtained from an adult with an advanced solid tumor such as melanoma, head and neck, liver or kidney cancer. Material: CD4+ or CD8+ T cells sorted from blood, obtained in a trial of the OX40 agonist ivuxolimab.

CDR3 residues: CASSVDRVGTEAFF. CDR3 sequence (DNA): TGTGCCAGCAGCGTCGACAGGGTGGGCACTGAAGCTTTCTTT. V is TRBV2 and J is TRBJ1-1; TRBD1 aligns across 7 bases. This CDR3 spans 14 amino acids. Germline V lookup: CDR1 SNHLY, CDR2 FYNNEI. V gave up 6 bases and J gave up 4 bases; unmatched junction bases: 8. The full variable domain, in which reference TRBV2 and TRBJ1-1 provide the parts outside the CDR3, is EPEVTQTPSHQVTQMGQEVILRCVPISNHLYFYWYRQILGQKVEFLVSFYNNEISEKSEIFDDQFSVERPDGSNFTLKIRSTKLEDSAMYFCASSVDRVGTEAFFGQGTRLTVV.